This TCR beta chain was sequenced in a study of beta chain features in type 1 diabetes. The entirety of the isolated RNA underwent reverse transcription, so expressed TCRB transcripts were sequenced. The protocol was immunoSEQ multiplex PCR, while the TCRdb copy is restricted to in-frame clones and leaves out a portion. The sample holds roughly 40,000 clones, roughly 67% seen once. Germline CDR1 and CDR2: SGHRS and YFSETQ. The CDR3 has 13 residues. The trim removed 8 bases at V and 3 bases at J, leaving 5 bases unmatched. Points from the study as a whole: Comparison showed that naive, central memory and Treg TCRB repertoires appeared more similar among patients than among healthy donors.

To note about this clone: No antigen is known for it.

The gene calls are TRBV5-1 and TRBJ2-7, with TRBD1 matching over 10 bases. What was sequenced was Tregs from blood. This clonotype was obtained from a woman in her 30s in good health. This chain's CDR3 is CASAGTGDYEQYF. The DNA for the CDR3 is TGCGCCAGTGCCGGGACAGGGGACTACGAGCAGTACTTC.